This passage covers 31 T cell receptor beta chains from one sample sequenced in a study of T cells in localized non-small cell lung cancer. Data came from immunoSEQ multiplex PCR; TCRdb stores just in-frame clones and leaves some out. The sample carries 50,000 to 75,000 clones, roughly 89% recorded once. Sequenced material: peripheral blood, taken before any cancer treatment. Every receptor here comes from a man aged 35 to 70 with stage I squamous cell lung carcinoma.

This chain links TRBV9 with TRBJ2-1, with 8 bases identical to TRBD1. The CDR3 spans 16 residues. V was pared by 3 bases and J by 1 base, with 6 bases of the junction left unmatched. The germline gives CDR1 SGDLS, CDR2 YYNGEE. The CDR3 spells CASSGTGTRSYNEQFF. The CDR3 nucleotides read TGTGCCAGCAGCGGGACAGGGACACGATCCTACAATGAGCAGTTCTTC.

V and J are TRBV6-1 and TRBJ1-2; D gene unclear. Germline CDR1 is MNHNS and CDR2 is SASEGT. Trimming shortened V by 5 bases and J by 5 bases, and 12 bases separated the two germline ends. This CDR3 is 13 amino acids long. For the CDR3, the DNA is TGTGCCAGCAGTCCTGAAGTCCTTTATGGCTACACCTTC. Translation gives CASSPEVLYGYTF.

The chain has TRBV28 and TRBJ2-7; D gene unclear. V was pared by 6 bases and J by 2 bases, with 11 bases between. This CDR3 has 13 amino acids. The germline V gene has CDR1 MDHEN and CDR2 SYDVKM. CDR3: CASSTPSPYEQYF. The CDR3 DNA follows: TGTGCCAGCAGCACCCCCAGCCCCTACGAGCAGTACTTC.

The CDR3 spells CASSLGTGMYKTQYF. The CDR3 DNA follows: TGCGCCAGCAGCTTGGGGACAGGGATGTACAAAACGCAGTATTTT. The rearrangement uses TRBV5-1 and TRBJ2-3; 8 bases are a match to TRBD1. The germline V gene has CDR1 SGHRS and CDR2 YFSETQ. The CDR3 has 15 residues. J was trimmed by 9 bases and V by 0 bases; bases with no gene match: 9.

The chain has TRBV4-3 and TRBJ2-2; 7 positions agree with TRBD1. There are 16 residues in the CDR3. The V and J ends lost 3 bases and 2 bases, in that order; junction bases with no gene match: 6. Germline V gene lookup returns CDR1 LGHNA and CDR2 YSLEER. In DNA form, the CDR3 reads TGCGCCAGCAGCCAGAATACAGGGGCTAACACCGGGGAGCTGTTTTTT. Amino acids: CASSQNTGANTGELFF.

The rearrangement links TRBV28 to TRBJ2-7; possibly TRBD2 for D (5 bases). Germline CDR1 and CDR2: MDHEN and SYDVKM. The CDR3 contains 14 residues. V shed 3 bases and J shed 3 bases, with 12 bases lying between them. For the CDR3, the DNA is TGTGCCAGCAGTTTCGGAGGTCCTGGCTACGAGCAGTACTTC. Amino acid sequence: CASSFGGPGYEQYF.

CDR3 protein: CASVWTAWSEQFF. The CDR3 DNA reads TGTGCCAGCGTTTGGACCGCTTGGTCTGAGCAGTTCTTC. The V call is TRBV6-1, the J call TRBJ2-1; D not resolved. The V end was cut by 8 bases, the J end by 9 bases, with 17 bases between. From germline, CDR1 is MNHNS and CDR2 SASEGT. CDR3 length: 13 residues.

V and J are TRBV18 and TRBJ1-2; D is perhaps TRBD1 (5 bases). CDR3 size: 14 residues. Germline CDR1 is KGHSH and CDR2 is LQKENI. The ends were cut back, 2 bases at V and 6 bases at J, with 13 bases in the middle. The CDR3 loop reads CASSPLQDGDGYTF. For the CDR3, the DNA is TGTGCCAGCTCACCATTACAGGACGGTGATGGCTACACCTTC.

The chain carries TRBV11-1 and TRBJ1-5, with D maybe TRBD1 (6 bases). The V gene's germline CDR1 is SGHAT and CDR2 FQDESV (reference sequence). Trimming cost V 4 bases and J 4 bases, with 8 bases left between them. The CDR3 covers 13 residues. The CDR3 is CASSSGANQPQHF. DNA of the CDR3: TGTGCCAGCAGCTCAGGGGCAAATCAGCCCCAGCATTTT.

The chain has TRBV5-1 and TRBJ2-2; a possible D gene is TRBD2 (6 bases). The germline V and J ends were trimmed by 1 base and 4 bases, with 14 bases remaining between them. CDR1 and CDR2 (germline): SGHRS, YFSETQ. The length of the CDR3 is 16 residues. The CDR3 DNA reads as TGCGCCAGCAGCTTGAGGGGCGGGAAGACCACCGGGGAGCTGTTTTTT. It encodes CASSLRGGKTTGELFF.

This clone appeared a single time. The chain is built from TRBV18 and TRBJ2-1; D may be TRBD1 or TRBD2 (5 bases each). Germline assignment: CDR1 KGHSH and CDR2 LQKENI. V was cut by 4 bases and J by 5 bases, with 12 bases left in between. CDR3 length: 14 amino acids. This chain's CDR3 is CASSRVVGDNEQFF. The DNA for the CDR3 is TGTGCCAGCTCACGGGTCGTGGGGGACAATGAGCAGTTCTTC. The variable domain in full, completed from reference TRBV18 and TRBJ2-1, reads NAGVMQNPRHLVRRRGQEARLRCSPMKGHSHVYWYRQLPEEGLKFMVYLQKENIIDESGMPKERFSAEFPKEGPSILRIQQVVRGDSAAYFCASSRVVGDNEQFFGPGTRLTVL.

This chain joins TRBV4-1 and TRBJ2-7; TRBD1 agrees at 7 bases. Per germline, CDR1 MGHRA and CDR2 YSYEKL. The CDR3 loop spans 15 amino acids. With V trimmed by 3 bases and J by 2 bases, 7 bases remained unmatched. The CDR3 loop is CASSQPGQRTYEQYF. CDR3 coding DNA: TGCGCCAGCAGCCAGCCGGGACAGAGAACCTACGAGCAGTACTTC.

As concerns this clone: Other DNA sequences in the sample encode the same CDR3. The V and J genes are TRBV5-1 and TRBJ1-1; no firm D call. Trimming left V 0 bases short and J 2 bases short, with 8 bases between. This CDR3 contains 14 residues. Germline V gene lookup returns CDR1 SGHRS and CDR2 YFSETQ. CDR3 coding DNA: TGCGCCAGCAGCTTGGGGACGGCTAACACTGAAGCTTTCTTT. This codes for CASSLGTANTEAFF.

V usage is TRBV7-2 and J usage is TRBJ2-7; 10 nucleotides match TRBD2. The V gene end was trimmed by 1 base and the J gene end by 3 bases; junction bases not matched to a gene: 6. The CDR3 runs 16 residues. CDR1 SGHTA and CDR2 FQGNSA come from the germline V gene. The chain's CDR3 is CASSLGATSGYYEQYF. The CDR3 DNA sequence: TGTGCCAGCAGCTTAGGGGCGACTAGCGGGTACTACGAGCAGTACTTC.

Concerning this clone: Different DNA sequences within this sample yield the same CDR3. The chain has TRBV7-9 and TRBJ2-5; 10 positions agree with TRBD2. This CDR3 contains 14 residues. Germline values: CDR1 SEHNR, CDR2 FQNEAQ (reference sequence). The junction had 4 bases not matched to a gene; V was cut back by 5 bases and J by 4 bases. As DNA, the CDR3 is TGTGCCAGCAGCCCACGGACTAGCGGAGAGACCCAGTACTTC. This codes for CASSPRTSGETQYF.

In DNA, the CDR3 is TGCAGTGCGAGCCCTAACTATGGCTACACCTTC. It codes for CSASPNYGYTF. V and J are TRBV20-1 and TRBJ1-2, with D unresolved. With 6 bases removed from V and 0 bases from J, the gap between germline ends came to 5 bases. CDR3 length equals 11 residues. Germline V gives CDR1 DFQATT, CDR2 SNEGSKA (reference sequence).

The chain links TRBV5-6 to TRBJ2-1, with TRBD1 identical over 9 bases. V lost 4 bases and J lost 6; bases outside the gene matches: 8. Germline CDR1 is SGHDT and CDR2 is YYEEEE. This CDR3 spans 15 amino acids. The CDR3 DNA sequence: TGTGCCAGCAGCCGCCCCCGGACAGGGGTCAATGAGCAGTTCTTC. Translation gives CASSRPRTGVNEQFF.

V gene TRBV7-3 combines with J gene TRBJ2-1; the D is unclear. CDR1 and CDR2 from the germline V gene are SGHTA and FQGTGA. The CDR3 totals 16 residues. V was clipped by 5 bases and J by 6 bases, with 20 bases between them. The CDR3 is CASSRLPGGVGNEQFF. As DNA, the CDR3 is TGTGCCAGCAGCCGCCTTCCCGGTGGGGTGGGCAATGAGCAGTTCTTC.

This rearrangement joins TRBV5-4 to TRBJ2-1; 13 bases are shared with TRBD2. The CDR3 sequence is 17 residues long. Per the germline V gene, CDR1 is SGHNT and CDR2 is YYREEE (reference sequence). J gave up 9 bases and V 4 bases, and 13 bases lay outside the gene matches. Here the CDR3 DNA reads TGTGCCAGCAGCCGAGACCATCCGGGACTAGCGGGAAGTGAGCAGTTCTTC. Its translation: CASSRDHPGLAGSEQFF.

This chain joins TRBV30 and TRBJ2-1, with D perhaps TRBD1 (6 bases). Germline-derived CDR1 and CDR2 are GTSNPN and SVGIG (reference sequence). The CDR3 loop spans 14 amino acids. V was cut by 3 bases and J by 6 bases, with 15 bases left in between. In DNA form, the CDR3 reads TGTGCCTGGAGAAAGACAGGAGGTAGCAATGAGCAGTTCTTC. As protein: CAWRKTGGSNEQFF. The full variable domain, its missing parts supplied by reference TRBV30 and TRBJ2-1, is SQTIHQWPATLVQPVGSPLSLECTVEGTSNPNLYWYRQAAGRGLQLLFYSVGIGQISSEVPQNLSASRPQDRQFILSSKKLLLSDSGFYLCAWRKTGGSNEQFFGPGTRLTVL.

The V call is TRBV5-4, the J call TRBJ2-1; 14 nucleotides agree with TRBD2. The germline V gene encodes CDR1 SGHNT and CDR2 YYREEE (reference sequence). J was trimmed by 9 bases and V by 3 bases; bases with no gene match: 8. This CDR3 region has 16 residues. In nucleotides, the CDR3 is TGTGCCAGCAGCTCGCAGGGACTAGCGGGAGCGGGTGAGCAGTTCTTC. It codes for CASSSQGLAGAGEQFF.

V is TRBV28 and J is TRBJ2-1; perhaps TRBD2 as D (6 bases). V lost 4 bases and J 0 bases, leaving 16 bases between the germline ends. The germline gives CDR1 MDHEN, CDR2 SYDVKM. This CDR3 comprises 17 residues. In DNA form, the CDR3 reads TGTGCCAGCAGTTCCACTCTAGCGTCTAGCTCCTACAATGAGCAGTTCTTC. Translating gives CASSSTLASSSYNEQFF.

The genes are TRBV6-5 and TRBJ1-4; D is ambiguous. The V and J ends lost 7 bases and 8 bases respectively, with 14 bases between them. Germline V lookup: CDR1 MNHEY, CDR2 SVGAGI. The CDR3 is made up of 13 amino acids. CDR3 DNA sequence: TGTGCCAGCACCCCGGAGCATGGGGAAAAACTGTTTTTT. Its protein product is CASTPEHGEKLFF.

This chain connects TRBV27 to TRBJ2-7; TRBD2 aligns across 11 bases. The trim removed 5 bases at V and 6 bases at J, leaving 6 bases unmatched. Looked up from germline, CDR1 is MNHEY and CDR2 is SMNVEV (reference sequence). This CDR3 spans 14 amino acids. Here the CDR3 DNA reads TGTGCCAGCAGTACTAGCGGGAGCGCTGGCGAGCAGTACTTC. Translating it yields CASSTSGSAGEQYF.

The chain carries TRBV5-4 and TRBJ2-5; 11 bases agree with TRBD1. The length of the CDR3 is 16 residues. V gave up 5 bases and J gave up 0 bases; unmatched junction bases: 6. From germline, CDR1 is SGHNT and CDR2 YYREEE (reference sequence). CDR3 sequence: CASSSPGQGDQETQYF. CDR3 sequence (DNA): TGTGCCAGCAGTTCCCCGGGACAGGGGGACCAAGAGACCCAGTACTTC.

The chain recombines TRBV7-3 with TRBJ1-2; D is perhaps TRBD1 (6 bases). Germline assignment: CDR1 SGHTA and CDR2 FQGTGA. V was cut by 2 bases and J by 8 bases, with 15 bases left in between. This CDR3 is built from 14 residues. The CDR3 DNA reads TGTGCCAGCAGCTTAGCGTGGGGGGCCGTCGGCTACACCTTC. Its protein is CASSLAWGAVGYTF.

V and J are TRBV5-1 and TRBJ2-2, with 7 positions matching TRBD1. The ends lost 1 base at V and 1 base at J; junction bases unmatched: 7. This CDR3 spans 17 amino acids. Per the germline V gene, CDR1 is SGHRS and CDR2 is YFSETQ. The CDR3 sequence is CASSLPPGQMNTGELFF. CDR3 sequence (DNA): TGCGCCAGCAGCTTGCCTCCGGGACAGATGAACACCGGGGAGCTGTTTTTT.

The J gene is TRBJ1-1, the V gene TRBV28; D might be TRBD1 (6 bases). The CDR3 length is 16 residues. The ends were cut back, 4 bases at V and 4 bases at J, with 19 bases in the middle. The germline V gene encodes CDR1 MDHEN and CDR2 SYDVKM. The CDR3 region has the DNA TGTGCCAGCAGTTCCCAAAGGGGGGGGCGAGGCACTGAAGCTTTCTTT. Its protein product is CASSSQRGGRGTEAFF.

V is TRBV19 and J is TRBJ1-5, with a tentative D call TRBD1 (6 bases). V was pared by 5 bases and J by 3 bases, with 11 bases between. The CDR3 extends over 14 amino acids. Per germline, CDR1 LNHDA and CDR2 SQIVND (reference sequence). The CDR3 here is CASSSTGFNQPQHF. CDR3 DNA: TGTGCCAGTAGTTCGACAGGTTTCAATCAGCCCCAGCATTTT.

The gene calls are TRBV27 and TRBJ2-7; 10 bases map to TRBD2. Losses at the gene ends were 4 bases for V and 0 bases for J; bases not matched to a gene: 9. Germline V gene sequence: CDR1 MNHEY, CDR2 SMNVEV (reference sequence). CDR3 length equals 17 residues. DNA for the CDR3: TGTGCCAGCAGTTCTAAGATTAGCGGGGGGCACTCCTACGAGCAGTACTTC. This codes for CASSSKISGGHSYEQYF.

The chain combines TRBV30 with TRBJ1-2; D gene ambiguous. This CDR3 region has 12 residues. V lost 0 bases and J 4 bases, leaving 6 bases between the germline ends. Germline lookup yields CDR1 GTSNPN and CDR2 SVGIG (reference sequence). CDR3 amino acids: CAWSVQPYGYTF. The CDR3 coding sequence is TGTGCCTGGAGTGTACAACCCTATGGCTACACCTTC.